Described below is a single T cell receptor (beta chain) sequence and its context. Its antigen is unknown. It has no much larger one-base neighbor in the sample; base qualities were not kept. The cohort was made up of roughly 670 healthy bone marrow donors. At the time of sampling, every cohort member was nominally healthy, though immune exposures that went unrecorded were likely present. The donor was CMV seropositive and was included in the group of 300 or so seropositive cohort members. A peripheral blood sample was collected from each donor, and TCR beta sequencing was performed on peripheral blood mononuclear cells. Genomic DNA extraction from the blood cell samples was performed with the Qiagen DNeasy Blood Extraction Kit. This sample was included in a study of cytomegalovirus exposure and HLA in healthy donors (TCRdb year 2017). In terms of the full investigation: An earlier analysis of several hundred of the donors reported roughly 300 Gb of sequence data and 117 million unique TCR beta sequences from roughly 180 million T cells. An early release that covered some 630 HLA-typed donors contained around 300 gigabases of sequencing data and 75 million to 100 million unique TCR sequences. Of the roughly 420 genotyped donors, 65% to 90% were placed in the genetic ancestry cluster associated with self-reported Caucasian donors. The study aimed to test whether signatures of past pathogen exposure could be identified by cataloging public T cell receptors. The study profiled the T cell repertoires of under 850 subjects by immunosequencing and related them to cytomegalovirus serostatus. Besides the first cohort of around 700 subjects, a separate validation cohort made up of over 100 different subjects was used. High-throughput TCR immunosequencing, statistical association of individual TCRs with disease status, and machine learning were combined to predict cytomegalovirus infection status. A later analysis re-analyzed previously published TCR beta repertoires from hundreds of donors and added high-resolution HLA genotyping to study TCR occurrence patterns. Rather than using new phenotypic data, the later analysis identified candidate immune exposures from TCR beta sequences and from how often those sequences occurred across donors. In an earlier analysis of more than 550 of the donors, high-throughput TCR beta sequencing was used to judge whether each TCR beta V gene segment behaved as functional or pseudogenic. Donor age, sex, ethnicity and CMV serostatus were compiled alongside the repertoire data. In a later genetic analysis, genome-wide SNP genotypes for about three fifths of the roughly 670 donors were used, and that subset was treated as a discovery cohort. Every discovery cohort repertoire had been produced on one sequencing platform. Both class I and class II loci were covered by HLA typing, at four-digit resolution. Typing coverage differed by locus: A, B, C, DRB1 and DQB1 were typed in about 629-630 donors, DQA1 in about 550, DPA1 in nearly 610, and DPB1 in 472. Because of strong linkage in the cohort, roughly 5 DR-DQ haplotypes were treated as single units for association and clustering. Among about 360 genotyped donors of the cohort, an average of 235,054 unique TCR beta nucleotide sequences were sequenced per donor, around 18% of them non-productive.

Receptors were amplified or captured by the immunoSEQ multiplex PCR assay. The multiplex PCR relied on a mix of 60 forward primers for TCR Vbeta segments and 13 reverse primers for TCR Jbeta segments. The CDR3 region of rearranged TCR beta genes was amplified from genomic DNA with a multiplex PCR assay. The amplified TCR beta libraries were sequenced on the Illumina HiSeq System as 87-base-pair reads. The study's own analysis went as follows. A later analysis counted about 80 million unique TCR beta chains across the 550 to 800 repertoires, and some 11 million of these chains were shared by at least two donors. A nearest-neighbor algorithm error-corrected the raw reads and collapsed the reads into unique sequences, merging closely related sequences to remove PCR and sequencing errors. To assign V, D and J gene segments, CDR3 sequences were aligned to IMGT reference sequences. For a sequence to be retained, a match of at least six nucleotides to both a V gene segment and a J gene segment was required. Rearrangements were classified as productive when the CDR3 lacked stop codons and remained in frame with V and J, and all other rearrangements were classified as non-productive. Following IMGT convention, CDR3 was defined as the stretch from the second conserved V-encoded cysteine up to the conserved J-encoded phenylalanine. In an earlier analysis of approximately 590 of the donors, sequences lacking an unambiguous match to a single V gene segment were excluded. In an earlier analysis of several hundred of the donors, V segments were called functional above 56.7% productive rearrangements and were called segregating when the between-donor standard deviation exceeded 5%. A statistical classification framework was developed to diagnose cytomegalovirus status using the catalog of TCR beta chain sequences. V and J gene assignment, in a later analysis, came from comparing TCR nucleotide sequences with IMGT/GENE-DB human TR gene sequences. Using the TCRdist pipeline, a later analysis assigned CDR3 sequences along with most-parsimonious VDJ recombination scenarios. A later analysis defined each TCR beta chain by its CDR3 amino acid sequence plus V-gene family, and excluded reads lacking a unique V-gene family. As a way to deal with suspected cross-contamination and a sequencing artifact, a later analysis dropped 500 to 700 nucleotide sequences that were highly shared and had low generation probability. For each public chain, a later analysis derived a clonal expansion index from normalized ranks of inferred template counts within each repertoire. In a later analysis, generation probabilities were computed with a VDJ recombination model fitted to out-of-frame rearrangements, and the resulting probabilities were checked against IGoR. A later analysis scored TCR-TCR, TCR-HLA and TCR-CMV co-occurrence with hypergeometric tests, applying a repertoire-size bias correction to TCR pairs. A later analysis estimated false discovery rates by permuting HLA or CMV assignments 20 times. A later analysis grouped co-occurring TCRs with DBSCAN, adding TCRdist sequence similarity when clustering within HLA-allele-positive subsets. Repertoires with fewer than 30,000 or more than 120,000 public chains, plus five repertoires with anomalous nucleotide sharing, were excluded from co-occurrence clustering. What TCRdb holds here is the immuneACCESS table cut down to in-frame rearrangements. Part of the clones is not present; checked against another copy, under half of the missing clones reflect an unresolved V gene, and the others are unexplained. That table supplies the V and J calls and clone size; D and trimming were determined from the DNA. For this sample there are 150,000 to 200,000 clones; about 9.4% appear just once. The ten largest make up 1% to 1.5% of the sample.

Results the study describes overall, beyond this receptor: Linkage disequilibrium might explain the correlated functional status among segregating V segments, but an unknown experimental factor could not be ruled out. Broadly in line with IMGT annotations, most TCR beta V segments showed up in productive rearrangements about 90% or about 30% of the time in an earlier analysis of around 600 of the donors. A cluster of highly shared sequence variants was judged likely to be a technical artifact of the sequencing pipeline. The 87-base-pair reads could not distinguish some IMGT-functional V segments, including TRBV6-2 and TRBV6-3, so those segments were excluded. Strong co-occurrence of HLA alleles, especially DR and DQ, made assigning TCR associations to individual alleles difficult. A later analysis associated 15,000 or so TCR beta sequences with specific HLA alleles at a false discovery rate of 0.05. In a later analysis, HLA-associated TCR beta chains were found to be more clonally expanded and to have lower generation probabilities than equally common non-associated chains. Because some donors lacked HLA typing at each locus, the association tests relied only on the typed subset. In vitro tests confirmed that a few of the cytomegalovirus-associated TCR beta chains recognize cytomegalovirus antigens. Because counts were too low, seventeen rarely observed V segments, including chromosome 9 orphons, were excluded from the earlier analysis of fewer than 650 of the donors. Sequencing depth was assumed to be roughly uniform across donors in the presence/absence analyses, though that assumption may not hold. According to the authors, the approach could potentially be generalized to other disease states and immunological phenotypes. A further reported finding was that TCR beta sequences accurately predicted the HLA-A and HLA-B alleles for most subjects in the first cohort. A later genetic analysis associated a missense DCLRE1C variant with V-gene and J-gene trimming of TCR beta chains, and an independent cohort replicated the association. According to a later analysis, most CMV-associated TCR beta chains appeared to be HLA-restricted, and the HLA associations seemed to be driven largely by CMV exposure. Immune exposure information for the cohort was limited to CMV serostatus. In the study, approximately 160 TCR beta chains were listed as associated with cytomegalovirus. In a later analysis, the rate of TCR association differed among HLA loci, with DRB1 alleles having the most associated TCRs and HLA-C alleles having the fewest. While some public TCRs were present in many individuals, most TCR sequences turned up only very rarely across donors. A later genetic analysis reported fewer N-insertions in productive TCRs among donors in an Asian-associated ancestry cluster than the approximately 700-donor mean. This cohort had only TCR beta chains sequenced, and the lack of alpha or paired-chain data limited which features could be detected. The classifier was reported to diagnose cytomegalovirus status with high specificity and sensitivity in both the original and validation cohorts. In a later analysis, several top co-occurrence clusters were reported to appear linked to parvovirus B19, influenza, CMV and Epstein-Barr virus.

The trim is 0 bases for V and 5 bases for J, with a gap of 16 bases between the germline ends. Looking up the germline V gene (reference sequence) yields CDR1 LNHNV and CDR2 YYDKDF. The CDR3 measures 16 amino acids from cysteine to phenylalanine. The entry retains the CDR3 DNA only, 48 bases that are in frame from base 1. The chain links TRBV15 with TRBJ2-5; the D gene is perhaps TRBD1, on 7 matching bases. The TCR sequence derives from a woman younger than 45 in good health and CMV-seropositive. Material: PBMCs. The CDR3 reads CATSRDLAGGRETQYF. The DNA sequence reads TGTGCCACCAGCAGAGATCTGGCAGGGGGGAGGGAGACCCAGTACTTC.